Below, 16 T cell receptor beta chains from the same sample are listed, as sequenced in a study of blood T cell repertoires in COVID-19. Sequencing used immunoSEQ multiplex PCR; TCRdb keeps in-frame clones, though not all of them. The sample has roughly 230,000 clones, 89% seen once. Sequenced material: peripheral blood. All receptors come from a woman aged 40 to 49 who had recovered from COVID-19.

This clone was counted only a few times. The chain recombines TRBV7-2 with TRBJ2-1; D may be TRBD2 (6 bases). Looked up from germline, CDR1 is SGHTA and CDR2 is FQGNSA. V gave up 1 base and J gave up 0 bases, with 7 bases separating them. The CDR3 contains 15 residues. CDR3 in DNA: TGTGCCAGCAGCTTAGACGGGAGCTCCTACAATGAGCAGTTCTTC. Translation: CASSLDGSSYNEQFF.

A single count supports this clone. The CDR3 loop reads CASSFTANYGYTF. The CDR3 DNA is TGTGCCAGCAGTTTCACAGCTAACTATGGCTACACCTTC. This chain connects TRBV27 to TRBJ1-2; D is unclear. CDR3 length: 13 residues. The germline CDR1 and CDR2 sequences are MNHEY and SMNVEV (reference sequence). V dropped 3 bases and J dropped 0 bases, with 5 bases sitting between them.

In its sample, this clone was seen a few times. The chain recombines TRBV18 with TRBJ1-2; D not resolved. CDR1 KGHSH and CDR2 LQKENI come from the germline V gene. This CDR3 comprises 12 residues. V was clipped by 3 bases and J by 6 bases, with 8 bases between them. The CDR3 sequence: CASSPQSDGYTF. The CDR3 DNA is TGTGCCAGCTCACCCCAGTCAGATGGCTACACCTTC. Complete variable domain (other parts from reference TRBV18 and TRBJ1-2): NAGVMQNPRHLVRRRGQEARLRCSPMKGHSHVYWYRQLPEEGLKFMVYLQKENIIDESGMPKERFSAEFPKEGPSILRIQQVVRGDSAAYFCASSPQSDGYTFGSGTRLTVV.

The sample holds one count of this clone. The V gene is TRBV21-1, the J gene TRBJ2-7; the table calls TRBD2, which could not be checked here. TRBV21-1 is reported as a pseudogene. The CDR3 totals 19 residues. The CDR3 region is CASSLTGGQSYSVSYEQYF. The CDR3 nucleotides read TGTGCCAGCAGCCTAACGGGGGGCCAAAGCTACTCTGTCTCCTACGAGCAGTACTTC.

The chain has TRBV27 and TRBJ1-6; 7 positions agree with TRBD1. V gave up 5 bases and J gave up 0 bases; unmatched junction bases: 4. There are 16 residues in the CDR3. CDR1 is MNHEY, CDR2 SMNVEV, per germline (reference sequence). CDR3 loop: CASSPRTGSYNSPLHF. CDR3 sequence (DNA): TGTGCCAGCAGTCCCCGGACAGGCTCCTATAATTCACCCCTCCACTTT.

The V and J genes are TRBV9 and TRBJ1-1; D is undetermined. The V end lost 2 bases, the J end lost 1 base, and 6 bases lay between the germline ends. CDR3 length equals 13 residues. Germline CDR1 is SGDLS and CDR2 is YYNGEE. For the CDR3, the DNA is TGTGCCAGCAGCGTTTCAGGGAACACTGAAGCTTTCTTT. This gives the protein CASSVSGNTEAFF.

A remark on this clone: The same CDR3 also results from other DNA sequences found in this sample. The chain joins TRBV5-1 to TRBJ2-1; possibly TRBD2 for D (6 bases). The CDR3 is 13 residues long. In germline, CDR1 is SGHRS, CDR2 YFSETQ. Deletions cut 5 bases from V and 0 bases from J, with 6 bases between. The CDR3: CASRRDSYNEQFF. In nucleotides, the CDR3 is TGCGCCAGCAGGCGGGACTCCTACAATGAGCAGTTCTTC.

There are a few counts of this clone. This chain connects TRBV10-3 to TRBJ1-5; possibly TRBD1 for D (5 bases). CDR3 length equals 14 residues. Germline CDR1 and CDR2: ENHRY and SYGVKD. V shed 10 bases and J shed 5 bases, with 18 bases lying between them. As DNA, the CDR3 is TGTGCCACCCGGGCGGGGGAGATGGATCAGCCCCAGCATTTT. Translating gives CATRAGEMDQPQHF.

This chain links TRBV19 with TRBJ2-2, with 7 bases lining up with TRBD2. The germline CDR1 and CDR2 sequences are LNHDA and SQIVND (reference sequence). The V and J ends lost 3 bases and 5 bases, in that order; junction bases with no gene match: 6. The length of the CDR3 is 15 residues. This chain's CDR3 is CASSIKAGVTGELFF. CDR3 DNA sequence: TGTGCCAGTAGTATCAAGGCGGGAGTTACCGGGGAGCTGTTTTTT. Based on the CDR3 plus reference TRBV19 and TRBJ2-2, the full variable domain is DGGITQSPKYLFRKEGQNVTLSCEQNLNHDAMYWYRQDPGQGLRLIYYSQIVNDFQKGDIAEGYSVSREKKESFPLTVTSAQKNPTAFYLCASSIKAGVTGELFFGEGSRLTVL.

The chain carries TRBV5-8 and TRBJ2-7; 9 nucleotides align to TRBD1. The V gene end was trimmed by 4 bases and the J gene end by 5 bases; junction bases not matched to a gene: 4. Germline V gene data show CDR1 as SGHTS and CDR2 as YDEGEE. The CDR3 contains 13 residues. The chain's CDR3 is CASSRDRVHEQYV. The CDR3 DNA is TGTGCCAGCAGCCGGGACAGGGTCCACGAGCAGTACGTC.

The chain has TRBV29-1 and TRBJ2-3, with D possibly TRBD1 on 7 matching bases. The germline gives CDR1 SQVTM, CDR2 ANQGSEA. V gave up 5 bases and J gave up 8 bases, with 14 bases separating them. The CDR3 totals 12 residues. CDR3: CSVLQGEATQYF. The CDR3 region has the DNA TGCAGCGTTCTTCAGGGGGAGGCTACGCAGTATTTT.

The rearrangement links TRBV18 to TRBJ2-1, with D hard to call. V was clipped by 6 bases and J by 7 bases, with 7 bases between them. Germline V gene lookup returns CDR1 KGHSH and CDR2 LQKENI. This CDR3 is 11 amino acids long. This CDR3 reads CASSLTNEQFF. The CDR3 region has the DNA TGTGCCAGCTCCCTCACAAATGAGCAGTTCTTC.

This clone came up a few times. The chain has TRBV9 and TRBJ2-5; D is uncertain. The germline V gene encodes CDR1 SGDLS and CDR2 YYNGEE. Deletions cut 1 base from V and 5 bases from J, with 15 bases between. CDR3 length: 15 residues. The CDR3 is CASSVTSYHGETQYF. CDR3 coding DNA: TGTGCCAGCAGCGTAACGTCCTATCACGGGGAGACCCAGTACTTC.

This chain uses TRBV11-2 with TRBJ2-2, with no clear D. The germline CDR1 and CDR2 sequences are SGHAT and FQNNGV. Trimming shortened V by 0 bases and J by 6 bases, and 11 bases separated the two germline ends. This CDR3 contains 15 residues. The CDR3: CASSLEWSIAGELFF. DNA for the CDR3: TGTGCCAGCAGCTTAGAATGGAGTATCGCCGGGGAGCTGTTTTTT.

This sequence joins TRBV7-8 and TRBJ2-7, with 7 bases matching TRBD2. The CDR3 covers 15 residues. V shed 2 bases and J 9 bases; nucleotides not matched to a gene: 13. From germline, CDR1 is SGHVS and CDR2 FQNEAQ. CDR3: CASSLNSGGAVGQYV. CDR3 DNA: TGTGCCAGCAGCTTAAACTCGGGGGGAGCGGTGGGGCAGTACGTC.

The chain combines TRBV2 with TRBJ1-6; D perhaps matches TRBD1 (5 bases). Trimming stripped 8 bases from V and 8 bases from J, with 13 bases between. CDR3 size: 13 residues. CDR1 is SNHLY, CDR2 FYNNEI, per germline. This chain's CDR3 is CASCGQGYSPLHF. The CDR3, as DNA: TGTGCCAGCTGTGGACAAGGCTATTCACCCCTCCACTTT.